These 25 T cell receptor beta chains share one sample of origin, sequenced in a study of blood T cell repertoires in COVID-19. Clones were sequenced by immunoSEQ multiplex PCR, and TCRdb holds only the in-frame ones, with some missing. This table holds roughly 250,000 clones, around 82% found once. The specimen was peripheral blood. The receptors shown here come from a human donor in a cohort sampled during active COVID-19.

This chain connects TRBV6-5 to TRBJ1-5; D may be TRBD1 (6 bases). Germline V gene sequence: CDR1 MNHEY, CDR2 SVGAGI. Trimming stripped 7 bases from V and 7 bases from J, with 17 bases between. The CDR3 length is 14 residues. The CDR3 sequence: CASKYDQGNQPQHF. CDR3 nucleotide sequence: TGTGCCAGCAAGTACGACCAGGGGAACCAGCCCCAGCATTTT.

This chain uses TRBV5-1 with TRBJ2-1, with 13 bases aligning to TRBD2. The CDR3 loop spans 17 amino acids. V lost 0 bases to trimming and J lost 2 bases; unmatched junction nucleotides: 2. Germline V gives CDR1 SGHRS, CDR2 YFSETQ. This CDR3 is CASSLGLAGGAYNEQFF. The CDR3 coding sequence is TGCGCCAGCAGCTTGGGACTAGCGGGAGGAGCCTACAATGAGCAGTTCTTC.

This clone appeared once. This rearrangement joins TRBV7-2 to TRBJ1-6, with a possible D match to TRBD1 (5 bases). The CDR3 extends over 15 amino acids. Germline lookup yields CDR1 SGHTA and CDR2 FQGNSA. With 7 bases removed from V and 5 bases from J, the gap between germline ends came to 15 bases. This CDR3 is CASKQRGGDNSPLHF. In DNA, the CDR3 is TGTGCCAGCAAACAAAGGGGAGGTGATAATTCACCCCTCCACTTT.

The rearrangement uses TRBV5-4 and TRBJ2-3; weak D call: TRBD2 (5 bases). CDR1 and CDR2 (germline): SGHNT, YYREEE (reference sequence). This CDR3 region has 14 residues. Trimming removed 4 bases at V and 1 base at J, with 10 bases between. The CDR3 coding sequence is TGTGCCAGCAGCCCCGGGATAGGCACAGATACGCAGTATTTT. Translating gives CASSPGIGTDTQYF. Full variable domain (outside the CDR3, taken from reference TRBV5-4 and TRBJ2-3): ETGVTQSPTHLIKTRGQQVTLRCSSQSGHNTVSWYQQALGQGPQFIFQYYREEENGRGNFPPRFSGLQFPNYSSELNVNALELDDSALYLCASSPGIGTDTQYFGPGTRLTVL.

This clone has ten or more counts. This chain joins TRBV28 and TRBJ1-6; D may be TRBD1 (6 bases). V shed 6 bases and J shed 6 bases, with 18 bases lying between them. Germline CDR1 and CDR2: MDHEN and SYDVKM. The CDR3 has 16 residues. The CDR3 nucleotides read TGTGCCAGCAGACCCCGACAGGCCCAATTTAATTCACCCCTCCACTTT. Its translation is CASRPRQAQFNSPLHF.

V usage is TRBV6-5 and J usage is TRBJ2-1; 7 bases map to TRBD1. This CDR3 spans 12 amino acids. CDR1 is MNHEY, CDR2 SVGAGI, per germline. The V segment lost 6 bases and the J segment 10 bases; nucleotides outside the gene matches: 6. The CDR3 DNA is TGTGCCAGCAGCGTAATCAGGGGGGAGCAGTTCTTC. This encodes CASSVIRGEQFF.

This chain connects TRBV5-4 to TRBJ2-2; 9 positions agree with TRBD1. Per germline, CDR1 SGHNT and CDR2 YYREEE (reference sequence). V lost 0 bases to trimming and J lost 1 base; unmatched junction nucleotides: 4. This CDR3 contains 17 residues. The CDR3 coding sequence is TGTGCCAGCAGCTTGGGGGGGACAGGGAAGAACACCGGGGAGCTGTTTTTT. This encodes CASSLGGTGKNTGELFF. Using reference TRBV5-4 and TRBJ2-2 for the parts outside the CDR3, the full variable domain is ETGVTQSPTHLIKTRGQQVTLRCSSQSGHNTVSWYQQALGQGPQFIFQYYREEENGRGNFPPRFSGLQFPNYSSELNVNALELDDSALYLCASSLGGTGKNTGELFFGEGSRLTVL.

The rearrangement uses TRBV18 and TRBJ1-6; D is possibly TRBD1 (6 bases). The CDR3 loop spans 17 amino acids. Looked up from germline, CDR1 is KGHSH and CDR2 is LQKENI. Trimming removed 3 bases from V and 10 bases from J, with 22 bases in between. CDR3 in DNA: TGTGCCAGCTCACCGGATAGTCGGTGGGGAGGGGGATCACCCCTCCACTTT. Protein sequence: CASSPDSRWGGGSPLHF.

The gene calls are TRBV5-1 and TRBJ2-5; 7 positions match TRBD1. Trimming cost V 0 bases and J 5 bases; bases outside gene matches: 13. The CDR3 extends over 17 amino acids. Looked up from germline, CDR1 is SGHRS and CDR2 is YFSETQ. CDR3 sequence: CASSLVRSGGARETQYF. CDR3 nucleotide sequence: TGCGCCAGCAGCTTGGTTAGGTCAGGGGGTGCGCGGGAGACCCAGTACTTC.

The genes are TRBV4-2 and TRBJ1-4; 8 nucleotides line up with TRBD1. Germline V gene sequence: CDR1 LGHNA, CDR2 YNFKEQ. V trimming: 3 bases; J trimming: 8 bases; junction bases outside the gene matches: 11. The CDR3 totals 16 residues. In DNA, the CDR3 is TGTGCCAGCAGCCATGCGGACAGGGATCGAGGGGAAAAACTGTTTTTT. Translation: CASSHADRDRGEKLFF.

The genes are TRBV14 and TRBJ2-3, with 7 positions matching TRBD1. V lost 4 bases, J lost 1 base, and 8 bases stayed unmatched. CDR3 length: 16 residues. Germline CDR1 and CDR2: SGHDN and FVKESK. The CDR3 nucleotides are TGTGCCAGCAGCCGGGTTTGGGACAGAGGCACAGATACGCAGTATTTT. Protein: CASSRVWDRGTDTQYF.

The CDR3 DNA follows: TGTGCCAGCAGCCCCTCTCCGGGAAGGTCCTACGAGCAGTACTTC. It specifies CASSPSPGRSYEQYF. The chain carries TRBV5-4 and TRBJ2-7; tentative D call: TRBD2 (5 bases). Germline CDR1 is SGHNT and CDR2 is YYREEE (reference sequence). This CDR3 has 15 amino acids. Trimming pared 4 bases from V and 1 base from J, leaving 15 bases between.

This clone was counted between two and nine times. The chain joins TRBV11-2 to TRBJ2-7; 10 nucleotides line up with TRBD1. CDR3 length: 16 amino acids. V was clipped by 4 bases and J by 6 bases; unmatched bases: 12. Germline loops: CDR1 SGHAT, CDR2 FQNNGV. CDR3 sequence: CASSSDGAGTGVEQYF. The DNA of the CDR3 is TGTGCCAGCAGCTCCGACGGAGCCGGGACAGGGGTCGAGCAGTACTTC.

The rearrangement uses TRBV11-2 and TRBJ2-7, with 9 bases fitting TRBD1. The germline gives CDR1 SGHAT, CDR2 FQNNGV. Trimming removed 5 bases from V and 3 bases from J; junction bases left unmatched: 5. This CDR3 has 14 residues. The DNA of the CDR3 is TGTGCCAGCAGCACCAGACAGGGGGGCTACGAGCAGTACTTC. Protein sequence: CASSTRQGGYEQYF.

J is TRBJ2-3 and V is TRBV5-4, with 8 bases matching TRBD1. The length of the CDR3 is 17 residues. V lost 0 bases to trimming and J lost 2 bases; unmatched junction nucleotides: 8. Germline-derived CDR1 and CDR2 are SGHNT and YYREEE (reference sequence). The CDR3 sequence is CASSLALRQGSTDTQYF. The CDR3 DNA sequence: TGTGCCAGCAGCTTGGCCCTAAGACAGGGGTCCACAGATACGCAGTATTTT.

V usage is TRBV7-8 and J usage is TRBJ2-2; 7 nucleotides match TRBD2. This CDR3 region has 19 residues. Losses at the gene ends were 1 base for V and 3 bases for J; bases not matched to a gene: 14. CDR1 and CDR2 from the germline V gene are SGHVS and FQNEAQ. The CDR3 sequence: CASSLDFGVIRGDTGELFF. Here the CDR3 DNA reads TGTGCCAGCAGCTTAGATTTCGGGGTAATACGGGGGGACACCGGGGAGCTGTTTTTT.

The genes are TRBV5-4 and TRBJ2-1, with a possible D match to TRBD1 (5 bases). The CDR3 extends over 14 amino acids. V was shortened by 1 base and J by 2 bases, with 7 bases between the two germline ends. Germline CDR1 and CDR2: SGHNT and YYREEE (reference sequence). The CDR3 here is CASSLSQAYNEQFF. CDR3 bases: TGTGCCAGCAGCTTGTCACAGGCCTACAATGAGCAGTTCTTC.

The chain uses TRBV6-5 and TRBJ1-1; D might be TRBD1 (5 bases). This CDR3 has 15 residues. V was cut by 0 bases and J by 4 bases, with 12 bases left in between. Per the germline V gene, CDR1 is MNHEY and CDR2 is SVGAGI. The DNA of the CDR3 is TGTGCCAGCAGTTACTCCGGCAGGGATGGCACTGAAGCTTTCTTT. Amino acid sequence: CASSYSGRDGTEAFF.

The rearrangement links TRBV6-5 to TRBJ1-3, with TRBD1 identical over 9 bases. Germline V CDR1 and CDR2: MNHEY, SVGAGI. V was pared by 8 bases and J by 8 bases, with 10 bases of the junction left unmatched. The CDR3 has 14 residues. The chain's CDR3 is CASWSRDREDTIYF. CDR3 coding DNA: TGTGCCAGCTGGAGCCGGGACAGGGAAGACACCATATATTTT.

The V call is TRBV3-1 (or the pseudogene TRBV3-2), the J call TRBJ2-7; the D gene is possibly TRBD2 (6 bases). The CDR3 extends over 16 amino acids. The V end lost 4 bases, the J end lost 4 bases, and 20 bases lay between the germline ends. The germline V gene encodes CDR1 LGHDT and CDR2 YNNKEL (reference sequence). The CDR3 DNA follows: TGTGCCAGCAGCCCCCTGGGGGGAGCAAACCCTTACGAGCAGTACTTC. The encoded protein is CASSPLGGANPYEQYF.

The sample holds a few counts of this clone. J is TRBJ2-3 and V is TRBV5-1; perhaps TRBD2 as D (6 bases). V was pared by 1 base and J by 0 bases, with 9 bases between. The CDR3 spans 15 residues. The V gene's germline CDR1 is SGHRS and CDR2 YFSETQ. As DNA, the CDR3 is TGCGCCAGCAGCTTGCGGGGGACTAGCACAGATACGCAGTATTTT. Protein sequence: CASSLRGTSTDTQYF.

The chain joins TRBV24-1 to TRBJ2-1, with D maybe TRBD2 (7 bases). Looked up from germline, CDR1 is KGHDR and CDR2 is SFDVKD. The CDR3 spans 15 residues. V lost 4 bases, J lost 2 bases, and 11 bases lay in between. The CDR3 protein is CATSDKGGAYNEQFF. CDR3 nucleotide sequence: TGTGCCACCAGTGACAAGGGGGGGGCCTACAATGAGCAGTTCTTC.

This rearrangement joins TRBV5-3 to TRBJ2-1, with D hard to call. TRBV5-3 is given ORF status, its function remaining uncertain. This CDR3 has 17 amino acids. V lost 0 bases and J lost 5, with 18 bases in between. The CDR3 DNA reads TGTGCCAGAAGCTTGGTTAGAATCTTGAACGAGAACAATGAGCAGTTCTTC. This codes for CARSLVRILNENNEQFF.

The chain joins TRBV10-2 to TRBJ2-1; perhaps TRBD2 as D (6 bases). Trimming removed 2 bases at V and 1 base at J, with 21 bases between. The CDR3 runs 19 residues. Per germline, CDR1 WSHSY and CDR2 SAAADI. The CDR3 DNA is TGCGCCAGCAGTGAGACGTACCCCAGAGGAGGGATTTCCTACAATGAGCAGTTCTTC. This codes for CASSETYPRGGISYNEQFF.

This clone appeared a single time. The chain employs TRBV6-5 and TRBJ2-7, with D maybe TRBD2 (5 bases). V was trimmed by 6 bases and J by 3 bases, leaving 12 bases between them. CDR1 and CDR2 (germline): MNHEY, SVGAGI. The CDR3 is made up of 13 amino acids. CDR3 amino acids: CASSQTMFYEQYF. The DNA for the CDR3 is TGTGCCAGCAGCCAGACTATGTTCTACGAGCAGTACTTC.